This T cell receptor beta chain originates from a study of blood T cell repertoires in COVID-19. Profiled with immunoSEQ multiplex PCR; TCRdb holds only in-frame clones, not every one. The sample lists around 150,000 clones; approximately 86% were seen once. The CDR3 totals 18 residues. Germline V gene lookup returns CDR1 SGHRS and CDR2 YFSETQ. The ends lost 2 bases at V and 3 bases at J; junction bases unmatched: 9. Sequencing was performed on peripheral blood. This TCR was recovered from a man between 65 and 85 years old with acute or convalescent COVID-19. The chain has TRBV5-1 and TRBJ2-3; 13 bases are a match to TRBD2. The CDR3 is CASSFSGLAGAGTDTQYF. The CDR3 nucleotides read TGCGCCAGCAGCTTTTCCGGACTAGCGGGAGCGGGTACAGATACGCAGTATTTT.